The entry that follows covers one TCR beta chain sequence. The data were obtained in a study of T cells after yellow fever vaccination. The CDR3 is 14 amino acids. Looked up from germline, CDR1 is MNHEY and CDR2 is SVGEGT. The junction had 4 bases not matched to a gene; V was cut back by 5 bases and J by 0 bases. TCRdb redid the calling of the 5' RACE reads with MiXCR, one entry per CDR3 protein. The top ten clones hold about 16% of a sample with under 550,000 distinct CDR3 sequences, roughly a fifth of them seen once. The TCR was taken from a man aged 18 to 30 who received the YFV17D yellow fever vaccine. The input for sequencing was PBMCs, taken approximately 22 days after the first yellow fever vaccination. The J gene is TRBJ2-7, the V gene TRBV6-2 or TRBV6-3, with 7 bases lining up with TRBD2. The CDR3 protein is CASSTGDYSYEQYF. The CDR3 DNA is TGTGCCAGCAGTACCGGGGACTACTCCTACGAGCAGTACTTC.